This TCR beta chain appears in the sequencing data of a study of regulatory T cells in long-lasting Graves disease. Findings of the study overall: Having only a small sample size may have limited accuracy.

This clonotype has a handful of counts. As yet, its antigen is unknown. Relying on iRepertoire HTBI primers and Arm-PCR of CDR3 regions, the team built TCR beta libraries. TCRdb re-analysed the multiplex PCR reads in MiXCR, keeping a single row per CDR3 protein. The table lists 500,000 to 700,000 distinct CDR3 sequences, roughly 16% of them singletons. The CDR3 length is 13 residues. Germline values: CDR1 MNHNS, CDR2 SASEGT. Trimming removed 1 base from V and 7 bases from J, with 10 bases in between. Time point in this sample: newly diagnosed GD, antithyroid drugs for less than 3 months. With RNA extracted from PBMCs as input, the TCR library was made. This sample was also put to use in a study of T cells in Graves' hyperthyroidism and ophthalmopathy. That study adds: Patients aged 18 to 65 had newly diagnosed hyperthyroidism that had lasted under 2 months. Most clonotypes expanded in thyroid above 0.001 were likewise present in blood. Model predictions of ophthalmopathy came a median around 7.1 months before onset.

The sequenced sample was peripheral blood mononuclear cells (PBMCs), obtained at new diagnosis, from a patient treated with antithyroid drugs. The chain carries TRBV6-1 and TRBJ1-2; D may be TRBD1 (6 bases). The sequence was obtained from a woman younger than 45 with Graves disease. The CDR3 here is CASSEEVRGGYTF. The CDR3 coding sequence is TGTGCCAGCAGTGAAGAGGTCAGGGGTGGCTACACCTTC.